The rows below give T cell receptor beta chains drawn from one sample of a study of memory CD4+ T cells and cytomegalovirus serostatus. Clones were sequenced by immunoSEQ multiplex PCR, and TCRdb holds only the in-frame ones, with some missing. Altogether tens of thousands of clones are present, more than 65% being singletons, with the ten largest covering 1.9%. Sequencing was carried out using memory CD4+ T cells from blood. These TCRs come from an adult in good health and CMV-seronegative. Each CDR3 is given with its conserved first and last residue. Fields, in order: D gene, J gene, V gene, clone size, CDR3 DNA, CDR3 protein. D genes are given only for firm matches. Expanded clones get a size class; other rows say once, few or many, or leave the size out.

.,TRBJ1-1,TRBV29-1,.,TGCAGCGTGAGGCCCGGCTGGGGGATGAACACTGAAGCTTTCTTT,CSVRPGWGMNTEAFF
.,TRBJ2-3,TRBV11-3,.,TGTGCCAGCAGCTTAGATCAGACAGATACGCAGTATTTT,CASSLDQTDTQYF
.,TRBJ1-4,TRBV15,.,TGTGCCACCAGCAGGAGGGGTGAGGCTGGTGAAAAACTGTTTTTT,CATSRRGEAGEKLFF
.,TRBJ1-2,TRBV18,.,TGTGCCAGCTCACCACAGGGCGCTAACTATGGCTACACCTTC,CASSPQGANYGYTF
TRBD2,TRBJ2-1,TRBV7-3,.,TGTGCCAGCAGTCCAGTGGGGGGGAGCTCCTACAATGAGCAGTTCTTC,CASSPVGGSSYNEQFF
TRBD2,TRBJ2-7,TRBV7-9,.,TGTGCCAGCAGCTTAACCGGGGGGGCACGGGAGCAGTACTTC,CASSLTGGAREQYF
.,TRBJ2-7,TRBV11-2,.,TGTGCCAGCAGATATCGCAGGGGCGAGCAGTACTTC,CASRYRRGEQYF
TRBD1,TRBJ2-3,TRBV2,.,TGTGCCAGCAGTGCCCGGACAGGTGGCACAGATACGCAGTATTTT,CASSARTGGTDTQYF
.,TRBJ1-5,TRBV6-6,.,TGTGCCAGCAGACCGGGCAATCAGCCCCAGCATTTT,CASRPGNQPQHF
.,TRBJ1-2,TRBV2,many,TGTGCCAGCAGTGACAGATATGGCTACACCTTC,CASSDRYGYTF
TRBD1,TRBJ2-7,TRBV5-1,.,TGCGCCAGCAGCCCGGGACAGTTGAACGAGCAGTACTTC,CASSPGQLNEQYF
.,TRBJ2-7,TRBV2,.,TGTGCCAGCAGTGAAGGGAGGGGTAGTAGGTACTTC,CASSEGRGSRYF
TRBD1,TRBJ2-7,TRBV5-5,.,TGTGCCAGCAGCTTGGATGTCAGGGGGAACGAGCAGTACTTC,CASSLDVRGNEQYF
.,TRBJ2-3,TRBV4-1,.,TGCGCCAGCAGCCAAGAATCTGAGTTCGTTGCTACAGATACGCAGTATTTT,CASSQESEFVATDTQYF
.,TRBJ1-2,TRBV14,.,TGTGCCAGCAGCCCCCTGGGCCCGGCGGGCTATGGCTACACCTTC,CASSPLGPAGYGYTF
.,TRBJ1-1,TRBV11-2,.,TGTGCCAGCAGCTTAGTGGGGACGGATGGGGGTACTGAAGCTTTCTTT,CASSLVGTDGGTEAFF
.,TRBJ1-6,TRBV19,.,TGTGCCAGTAGTCGGGCGGGGGGCGACTCACCCCTCCACTTT,CASSRAGGDSPLHF
.,TRBJ2-7,TRBV28,.,TGTGCCAGCAGTTTACACGCAGGGGCCGCGCAGTACTTC,CASSLHAGAAQYF
TRBD1,TRBJ1-5,TRBV7-8,.,TGTGCCAGCAGCATGGGACAGGGTGGCAATCAGCCCCAGCATTTT,CASSMGQGGNQPQHF
.,TRBJ2-7,TRBV5-4,.,TGTGCCAGCAGCTTGGCCTCAGACACCTACGAGCAGTACTTC,CASSLASDTYEQYF
.,TRBJ2-2,TRBV10-3,.,TGTGCCATCAGTGCTACCGGGACTGGTGGGACCGGGGAGCTGTTTTTT,CAISATGTGGTGELFF
.,TRBJ2-5,TRBV5-1,.,TGCGCCAGCAGCTTCGACAGGCGAGAGACCCAGTACTTC,CASSFDRRETQYF
.,TRBJ2-5,TRBV11-3,.,TGTGCCAGCAGCCAAACGGGGGTCGGTGTAGAGACCCAGTACTTC,CASSQTGVGVETQYF